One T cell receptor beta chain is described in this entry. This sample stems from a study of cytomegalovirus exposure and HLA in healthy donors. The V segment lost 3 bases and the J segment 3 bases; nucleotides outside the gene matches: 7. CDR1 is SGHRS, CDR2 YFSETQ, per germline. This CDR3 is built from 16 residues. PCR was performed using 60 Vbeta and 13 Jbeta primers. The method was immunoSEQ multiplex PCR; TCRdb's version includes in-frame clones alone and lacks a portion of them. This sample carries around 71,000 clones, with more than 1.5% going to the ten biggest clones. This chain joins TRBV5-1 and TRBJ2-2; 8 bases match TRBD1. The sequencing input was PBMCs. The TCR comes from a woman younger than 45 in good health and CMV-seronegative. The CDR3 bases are TGCGCCAGCAGCTCGACCGGGACAGGCGACACCGGGGAGCTGTTTTTT. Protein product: CASSSTGTGDTGELFF.